A single sample gave rise to the 9 T cell receptor beta chains below, sequenced in a study of regulatory T cells in long-lasting Graves disease. CDR3 regions were amplified by Arm-PCR using iRepertoire HTBI primers to build TCR beta libraries. A single record per CDR3 protein comes from TCRdb applying MiXCR to the multiplex PCR reads. The table has 300,000 to 400,000 distinct CDR3 sequences, 15% to 20% seen once. Stated time point: newly diagnosed GD, antithyroid drugs for less than 3 months. Making the TCR library involved RNA that had been extracted from PBMCs. Sequences were derived from peripheral blood mononuclear cells (PBMCs), sampled at new diagnosis, from a patient treated with antithyroid drugs. The receptor source for this set is a female donor with Graves disease.

This clonotype occurred many times. The chain has TRBV28 and TRBJ2-7, with D possibly matching TRBD1 (6 bases). CDR1 is MDHEN, CDR2 SYDVKM, per germline. The V and J ends lost 2 bases and 2 bases respectively, with 10 bases between them. The CDR3 extends over 14 amino acids. The CDR3 reads CASSLRDTPYEQYF. The CDR3, as DNA: TGTGCCAGCAGTTTACGGGACACCCCCTACGAGCAGTACTTC.

This clonotype occurred many times. The chain is built from TRBV12-3 or TRBV12-4 and TRBJ2-3; no clear D gene. The CDR3 loop spans 13 amino acids. Trimming removed 3 bases from V and 2 bases from J, with 6 bases in between. The CDR3 DNA sequence: TGTGCCAGCAGTTTCACGACCACAGATACGCAGTATTTT. This translates into CASSFTTTDTQYF.

There are many counts of this clonotype. The genes are TRBV19 and TRBJ1-1; 7 nucleotides line up with TRBD1. The length of the CDR3 is 14 residues. Trimming removed 1 base from V and 7 bases from J; junction bases left unmatched: 6. The V gene's germline CDR1 is LNHDA and CDR2 SQIVND (reference sequence). The CDR3 sequence: CASSIGVQGDEAFF. The CDR3 DNA follows: TGTGCCAGTAGTATAGGGGTCCAGGGGGATGAAGCTTTCTTT.

Only a few counts were recorded for this clonotype. This chain links TRBV6-2 or TRBV6-3 with TRBJ2-5, with TRBD1 matching 8 bases. CDR1 and CDR2 (germline): MNHEY, SVGEGT. The CDR3 extends over 15 amino acids. Trimming took 5 bases from V and 5 from J; bases not matched to a gene: 10. CDR3 amino acids: CASSESGGAEETQYF. As DNA, the CDR3 is TGTGCCAGCAGTGAATCAGGGGGCGCAGAGGAGACCCAGTACTTC.

This chain joins TRBV11-3 and TRBJ1-1, with D possibly TRBD1 on 6 matching bases. The CDR3 is 14 amino acids. With 2 bases removed from V and 3 bases from J, the gap between germline ends came to 10 bases. Germline values: CDR1 SGHNT, CDR2 YENEEA. The CDR3, as DNA: TGTGCCAGCAGCTTAACTGCAGGGGACACTGAAGCTTTCTTT. Translating it yields CASSLTAGDTEAFF.

This clonotype has just a few counts. The V gene is TRBV27, the J gene TRBJ1-1, with no clear D. Per the germline V gene, CDR1 is MNHEY and CDR2 is SMNVEV (reference sequence). With 3 bases removed from V and 0 bases from J, the gap between germline ends came to 8 bases. The CDR3 extends over 14 amino acids. This chain's CDR3 is CASSFLGVNTEAFF. The CDR3 DNA reads TGTGCCAGCAGTTTCCTGGGTGTGAACACTGAAGCTTTCTTT.

In its sample, this clonotype was seen many times. The chain employs TRBV6-1 and TRBJ1-1; D not certain. CDR1 and CDR2 (germline): MNHNS, SASEGT. V was shortened by 2 bases and J by 5 bases, with 9 bases between the two germline ends. CDR3 size: 13 residues. The CDR3 is CASSELATTEAFF. In DNA, the CDR3 is TGTGCCAGCAGTGAATTGGCCACAACTGAAGCTTTCTTT.

As regards this clonotype: A much bigger clone sits one base away, suggesting this may be a read error. This is likely a read error, given that the CDR3 carries no conserved phenylalanine or tryptophan at its end. V is TRBV3-1 and J is TRBJ2-7, with TRBD1 identical over 7 bases. CDR3 size: 13 residues. Germline CDR1 reads LGHDT; CDR2 reads YNNKEL (reference sequence). V dropped 8 bases and J dropped 4; count of bases not matched to a gene: 8. Written as DNA, the CDR3 is TGTGCCAGCTCCCGGGTCAGGGGGTACGAGCAGTACCTC. Translated, it gives CASSRVRGYEQYL.

This clonotype was observed a few times. Given a much more abundant clone one base away, this may be a read error. The CDR3 loop is CASSLLGTGSHNGEQFF. The CDR3 bases are TGTGCCAGTAGTCTCCTAGGAACGGGATCTCACAACGGCGAGCAGTTCTTC. The chain has TRBV19 and TRBJ2-1, with D perhaps TRBD2 (5 bases). Trimming removed 5 bases from V and 10 bases from J, with 27 bases in between. Germline CDR1 LNHDA, CDR2 SQIVND (reference sequence). This CDR3 has 17 amino acids.